A single sample gave rise to the 4 T cell receptor beta chains below, sequenced in a study of CD8+CD57+ T cells in acquired aplastic anemia. The use of genomic DNA as template underpinned the TCR beta VDJ and CDR3 profiling. TCRdb redid the calling of the reads with MiXCR, one entry per CDR3 protein. This sample has over 45,000 distinct CDR3 sequences, with around 73% found just once. Sequencing was performed on sorted CD4+, CD8+, or CD8+CD57+ T cells (not recorded which) from PBMCs. The source of these receptors is a human donor in good health, serving as a control.

This clonotype turned up a few times. The V call is TRBV2, the J call TRBJ2-7; 9 bases are shared with TRBD1. The germline V gene encodes CDR1 SNHLY and CDR2 FYNNEI. The CDR3 is 14 amino acids. The V gene end was trimmed by 2 bases and the J gene end by 7 bases; junction bases not matched to a gene: 6. The CDR3 DNA reads as TGTGCCAGCAGTGAAACACAGGGGGCTGTTGAGCAGTACTTC. It specifies CASSETQGAVEQYF.

The V and J genes are TRBV4-1 and TRBJ2-7, with D perhaps assigned TRBD1 or TRBD2 (6 bases each). V dropped 5 bases and J dropped 2 bases, with 22 bases sitting between them. CDR1 is MGHRA, CDR2 YSYEKL, per germline. This CDR3 has 17 residues. CDR3 sequence (DNA): TGCGCCAGCAGCAAGGGGGACGGCAGAGGAGGGGCCTACGAGCAGTACTTC. Protein sequence: CASSKGDGRGGAYEQYF.

With regard to this clonotype: At one end, the junction sequence differs from germline, possibly due to a read error. The chain uses TRBV15 and TRBJ1-1; weak D call: TRBD1 (5 bases). From germline, CDR1 is LNHNV and CDR2 YYDKDF (reference sequence). The CDR3 consists of 16 residues. The CDR3 DNA reads as TGTGCCACCAGCAGAACTACCGAGGGGAAATTCACTGGAGCTTTCTTT. Protein product: CATSRTTEGKFTGAFF.

J is TRBJ2-7 and V is TRBV15; 10 bases agree with TRBD1. Trimming at V came to 0 bases and at J to 2 bases, leaving 4 bases not matched to a gene. The germline V gene encodes CDR1 LNHNV and CDR2 YYDKDF (reference sequence). The CDR3 is made up of 16 amino acids. CDR3 DNA sequence: TGTGCCACCAGCAGAGATACGACAGGGGGCCCCTACGAGCAGTACTTC. It codes for CATSRDTTGGPYEQYF.